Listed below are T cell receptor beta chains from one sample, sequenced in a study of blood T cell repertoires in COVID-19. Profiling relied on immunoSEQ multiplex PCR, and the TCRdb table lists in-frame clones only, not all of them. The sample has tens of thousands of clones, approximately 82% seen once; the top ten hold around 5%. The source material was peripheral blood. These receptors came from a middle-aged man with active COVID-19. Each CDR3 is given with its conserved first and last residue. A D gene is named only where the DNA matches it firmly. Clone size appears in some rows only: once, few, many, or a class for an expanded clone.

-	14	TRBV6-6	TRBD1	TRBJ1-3	TGTGCCAGCAGTGCAGGGGGCAATGGAAACACCATATATTTT	CASSAGGNGNTIYF
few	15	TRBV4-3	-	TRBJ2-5	TGCGCCAGCAGCCAAGGTACAGGGAACGAAGAGACCCAGTACTTC	CASSQGTGNEETQYF
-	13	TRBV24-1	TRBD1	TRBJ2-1	TGTGCCACCAGCTCACCGACAGGGAATGAGCAGTTCTTC	CATSSPTGNEQFF
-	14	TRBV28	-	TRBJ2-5	TGTGCCAGCAGCTCCCCGGGCCGGGGAGAGACCCAGTACTTC	CASSSPGRGETQYF
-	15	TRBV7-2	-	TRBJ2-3	TGTGCCAGCAGCCCGGCGCGGGACCACACAGATACGCAGTATTTT	CASSPARDHTDTQYF
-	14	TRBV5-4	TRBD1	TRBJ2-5	TGTGCCAGCAGCTTGGTAGACAGGGGTGAGACCCAGTACTTC	CASSLVDRGETQYF
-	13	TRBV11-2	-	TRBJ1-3	TGTGCCAGCAGCACCGGGGTTGAAAACACCATATATTTT	CASSTGVENTIYF
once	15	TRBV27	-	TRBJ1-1	TGTGCCAGCAGGCCCTCCCGACAGGCGGGCACTGAAGCTTTCTTT	CASRPSRQAGTEAFF
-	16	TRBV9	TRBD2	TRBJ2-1	TGTGCCAGCAGCCGGAAGACTAGCGGGGCTTGGGATGAGCAGTTCTTC	CASSRKTSGAWDEQFF
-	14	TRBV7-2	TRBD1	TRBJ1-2	TGTGCCAGCAGCTGGACAGGGTCAGACTATGGCTACACCTTC	CASSWTGSDYGYTF
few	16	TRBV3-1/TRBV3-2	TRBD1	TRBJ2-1	TGTGCCAGCAGCCAAGCGGGGACAGGAGAGAGGGATGAGCAGTTCTTC	CASSQAGTGERDEQFF
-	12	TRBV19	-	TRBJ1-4	TGTGCCAGTAGAACAGTTGAGGAAAAACTGTTTTTT	CASRTVEEKLFF
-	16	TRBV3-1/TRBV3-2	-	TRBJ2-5	TGTGCCAGCAGCCAAGATCAGACTTTTGGGCAAGAGACCCAGTACTTC	CASSQDQTFGQETQYF
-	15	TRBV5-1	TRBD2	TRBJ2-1	TGCGCCAGCGGGACTAGCGGGAGTTATCTCAATGAGCAGTTCTTC	CASGTSGSYLNEQFF
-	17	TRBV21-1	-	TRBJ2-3	TGTGCCAGCCCCAAAAAAATCCCCCCCCCGCTAATGGATACGCAGTATTTT	CASPKKIPPPLMDTQYF
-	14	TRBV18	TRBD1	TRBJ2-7	TGTGCCAGCTCACCCCGGGACAGGGACTACGAGCAGTACTTC	CASSPRDRDYEQYF
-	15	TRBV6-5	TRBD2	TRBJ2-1	TGTGCCAGCAATCTAGCGGGGGCCCAATACAATGAGCAGTTCTTC	CASNLAGAQYNEQFF
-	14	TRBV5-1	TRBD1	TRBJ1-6	TGCGCCAGCAGGGGGACAGGTTATAATTCACCCCTCCACTTT	CASRGTGYNSPLHF
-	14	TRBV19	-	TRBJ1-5	TGTGCCAGTAGCCTAGACAGTAGCAATCAGCCCCAGCATTTT	CASSLDSSNQPQHF
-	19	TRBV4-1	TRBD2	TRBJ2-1	TGCGCCAGCAGCCAAGATTCCGGGGCTAGCGGGGGGAATAGCTATGAGCAGTTCTTC	CASSQDSGASGGNSYEQFF
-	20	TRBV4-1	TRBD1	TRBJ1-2	TGCGCCAGCAGCCGGTTATCCTCATACTCCCGCGACAGGGATGGCTATGGCTACACCTTC	CASSRLSSYSRDRDGYGYTF
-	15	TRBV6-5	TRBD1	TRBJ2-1	TGTGCCAGCTCACCGGGGACAGGGCCCTACAATGAGCAGTTCTTC	CASSPGTGPYNEQFF